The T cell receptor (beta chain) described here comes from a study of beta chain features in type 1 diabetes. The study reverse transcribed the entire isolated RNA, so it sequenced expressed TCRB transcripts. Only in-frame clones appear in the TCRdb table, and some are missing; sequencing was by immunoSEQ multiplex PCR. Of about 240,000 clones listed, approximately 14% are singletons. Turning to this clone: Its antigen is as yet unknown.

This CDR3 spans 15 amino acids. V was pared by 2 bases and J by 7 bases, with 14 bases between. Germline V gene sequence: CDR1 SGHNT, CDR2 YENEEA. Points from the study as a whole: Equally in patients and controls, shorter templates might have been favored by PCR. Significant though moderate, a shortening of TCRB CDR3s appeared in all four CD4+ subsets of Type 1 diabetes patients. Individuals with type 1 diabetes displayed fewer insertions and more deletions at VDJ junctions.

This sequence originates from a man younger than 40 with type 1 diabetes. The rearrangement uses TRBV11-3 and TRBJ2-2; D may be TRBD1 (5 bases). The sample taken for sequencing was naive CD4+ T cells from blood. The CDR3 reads CASSLRTRLIGELFF. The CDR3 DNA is TGTGCCAGCAGCTTACGGACAAGGCTGATCGGGGAGCTGTTTTTT.